This T cell receptor beta chain originates from a study of cytomegalovirus exposure and HLA in healthy donors. Unmatched junction bases numbered 15, after V lost 10 bases and J lost 3 bases. The CDR3 has 16 residues. Germline V gene lookup returns CDR1 SNHLY and CDR2 FYNNEI. Points from the study as a whole: Per published reports, the classifier diagnosed cytomegalovirus status with high specificity and sensitivity.

TCRdb keeps only in-frame clones here, not all; method: immunoSEQ multiplex PCR. The sample has fewer than 85,000 clones; 94% are singletons. Comment on this clone: Its antigen is unknown.

This clonotype originated in a woman aged 18-35 years in good health and CMV-seronegative. The gene calls are TRBV2 and TRBJ2-3; 8 nucleotides match TRBD2. Sequencing was performed on PBMCs. The DNA of the CDR3 is TGTGCCACCACTCCCCTCCGGGCGGGGGGAACAGATACGCAGTATTTT. Protein sequence: CATTPLRAGGTDTQYF.